These 24 T cell receptor beta chains share one sample of origin, sequenced in a study of human T cells and chemical hapten exposure. From the RACE reads, TCRdb called clonotypes with MiXCR, one entry per CDR3 protein. Of 85,000 to 100,000 distinct CDR3 sequences listed, 8% to 13% are singletons. Indicated time point: patch test 2, 6 weeks after DPC sensitization. Treatment: therapeutic diphenylcyclopropenone sensitization with weekly scalp DPC. Here the sequenced sample was whole blood, taken in connection with sensitization to the hapten diphenylcyclopropenone (DPC). The receptors were gathered from a man in his forties or fifties with alopecia areata. Some clones in this sample may be carry-over from other donors' samples.

This clonotype came up a few times. The J gene is TRBJ2-3, the V gene TRBV27, with TRBD2 identical over 7 bases. The ends lost 8 bases at V and 2 bases at J; junction bases unmatched: 4. The CDR3 contains 13 residues. Per germline, CDR1 MNHEY and CDR2 SMNVEV (reference sequence). The CDR3 loop is CASSSGLTDTQYF. The CDR3 nucleotides are TGTGCCAGCTCTAGCGGACTCACAGATACGCAGTATTTT.

This chain uses TRBV30 with TRBJ2-3; no reliable D call. This CDR3 contains 13 residues. Germline V lookup: CDR1 GTSNPN, CDR2 SVGIG (reference sequence). V gave up 3 bases and J gave up 1 base, with 8 bases separating them. The CDR3 spells CAWRPWGTDTQYF. In nucleotides, the CDR3 is TGTGCCTGGAGACCCTGGGGCACAGATACGCAGTATTTT.

This clonotype was seen more than once but under ten times. The rearrangement joins TRBV6-5 to TRBJ2-1; 14 bases match TRBD2. Germline assignment: CDR1 MNHEY and CDR2 SVGAGI. The CDR3 covers 13 residues. With 6 bases clipped from V and 10 bases from J, the junction kept 2 bases outside the gene matches. The CDR3 nucleotides read TGTGCCAGCAGGGGACTAGCGGGAGAAGAGCAGTTCTTC. It is translated as CASRGLAGEEQFF.

The gene calls are TRBV6-1 and TRBJ2-1; TRBD2 aligns across 11 bases. CDR1 is MNHNS, CDR2 SASEGT, per germline. This CDR3 is 16 amino acids long. The ends lost 2 bases at V and 4 bases at J; junction bases unmatched: 4. The CDR3 region is CASSESLAGVYNEQFF. The DNA of the CDR3 is TGTGCCAGCAGTGAATCACTAGCGGGAGTATACAATGAGCAGTTCTTC.

The chain recombines TRBV20-1 with TRBJ2-7, with 11 bases fitting TRBD2. After removal of 1 base from V and 0 bases from J, the junction contained 5 bases not matched to a gene. The germline V gene has CDR1 DFQATT and CDR2 SNEGSKA (reference sequence). The CDR3 totals 16 residues. CDR3 bases: TGCAGTGCTAGAGTCCCTAGCGGGAGGTACTCCTACGAGCAGTACGTC. Translating it yields CSARVPSGRYSYEQYV.

In its sample, this clonotype was seen a few times. The V gene is TRBV20-1, the J gene TRBJ2-3; TRBD2 aligns across 8 bases. CDR1 and CDR2 (germline): DFQATT, SNEGSKA (reference sequence). The CDR3 loop spans 15 amino acids. J lost 2 bases, V lost 3 bases, and 7 bases had no gene match. This CDR3 reads CSASGLAQDTDTQYF. The CDR3 DNA is TGCAGTGCTAGCGGACTAGCCCAAGACACAGATACGCAGTATTTT.

This clonotype was observed many times. The gene calls are TRBV11-2 and TRBJ1-1; the match to TRBD1 covers 8 bases. The length of the CDR3 is 18 residues. The germline CDR1 and CDR2 sequences are SGHAT and FQNNGV. Unmatched junction bases numbered 15, after V lost 1 base and J lost 5 bases. The CDR3 bases are TGTGCCAGCAGCTTAGTCCCCCCACGGACAGGGCAGGGGACTGAAGCTTTCTTT. Amino acids: CASSLVPPRTGQGTEAFF.

This clonotype was seen more than once but under ten times. This rearrangement joins TRBV7-9 to TRBJ2-1; 8 bases fit TRBD2. Germline CDR1 and CDR2: SEHNR and FQNEAQ (reference sequence). The CDR3 runs to 14 residues. V gave up 5 bases and J gave up 6 bases; unmatched junction bases: 6. The CDR3 DNA sequence: TGTGCCAGCAGCCTTGGACTAGCAACCAATGAGCAGTTCTTC. Its protein product is CASSLGLATNEQFF.

The rearrangement uses TRBV7-2 and TRBJ2-7; 7 nucleotides line up with TRBD2. The V gene end was trimmed by 2 bases and the J gene end by 0 bases; junction bases not matched to a gene: 4. Per germline, CDR1 SGHTA and CDR2 FQGNSA. The CDR3 consists of 15 residues. This CDR3 is CASSLTSVDSYEQYF. CDR3 sequence (DNA): TGTGCCAGCAGCTTAACTAGCGTGGACTCCTACGAGCAGTACTTC.

This clonotype was counted many times. This chain links TRBV6-1 with TRBJ1-2, with a weak D call TRBD1 (6 bases). The V gene's germline CDR1 is MNHNS and CDR2 SASEGT. This CDR3 has 14 residues. Trimming left V 0 bases short and J 5 bases short, with 10 bases between. CDR3: CASSEAQGFYGYTF. CDR3 DNA sequence: TGTGCCAGCAGTGAAGCCCAGGGGTTTTATGGCTACACCTTC.

A note on this clonotype: A read error may produce the germline difference seen at one junction end. The chain joins TRBV6-6 to TRBJ1-5; 8 positions match TRBD1. The germline gives CDR1 MNHNY, CDR2 SVGAGI (reference sequence). CDR3 size: 15 residues. CDR3 nucleotide sequence: TGTGCCAGCAGTTACCAAGGACAGGGCAATCGGCCCCAGCATTTT. Protein: CASSYQGQGNRPQHF.

This clonotype occurred a few times. This CDR3 is CASRGTEAFF. As DNA, the CDR3 is TGTGCCAGCAGAGGGACAGAAGCTTTCTTT. The genes are TRBV3-1 and TRBJ1-1, with D possibly matching TRBD1 (6 bases). CDR1 LGHDT and CDR2 YNNKEL come from the germline V gene (reference sequence). The CDR3 has 10 residues. Trimming pared 6 bases from V and 8 bases from J, leaving 7 bases between.

This clonotype was seen many times. The rearrangement uses TRBV20-1 and TRBJ2-3, with unresolved D. The CDR3 runs to 13 residues. Germline loops: CDR1 DFQATT, CDR2 SNEGSKA (reference sequence). V gave up 5 bases and J gave up 3 bases, with 12 bases separating them. The chain's CDR3 is CSALEGLTDTQYF. In DNA, the CDR3 is TGCAGTGCTCTTGAAGGATTGACAGATACGCAGTATTTT.

The gene calls are TRBV20-1 and TRBJ2-1; either TRBD1 or TRBD2 may supply D (5 bases each). Germline CDR1 and CDR2: DFQATT and SNEGSKA (reference sequence). The CDR3 is made up of 14 amino acids. Trimming shortened V by 4 bases and J by 3 bases, and 13 bases separated the two germline ends. The CDR3 here is CSAKPGTNYNEQFF. The CDR3 region has the DNA TGCAGTGCTAAACCCGGGACCAACTACAATGAGCAGTTCTTC.

This clonotype was counted many times. J is TRBJ2-1 and V is TRBV7-9; TRBD1 or TRBD2 may be the D gene (5 bases each). Germline CDR1 reads SEHNR; CDR2 reads FQNEAQ (reference sequence). The CDR3 covers 14 residues. V lost 7 bases to trimming and J lost 7 bases, with 17 bases between them. CDR3 residues: CASKKEGTGNEQFF. For the CDR3, the DNA is TGTGCCAGCAAAAAAGAAGGGACGGGAAATGAGCAGTTCTTC.

This clonotype occurred many times. This sequence joins TRBV28 and TRBJ1-2; tentatively, D is TRBD1 (5 bases). Germline-derived CDR1 and CDR2 are MDHEN and SYDVKM. This CDR3 has 14 residues. V was trimmed by 3 bases and J by 8 bases, leaving 16 bases between them. CDR3 in DNA: TGTGCCAGCAGTTTTCTATCGGGGGTGGAAGGCTACACCTTC. The encoded protein is CASSFLSGVEGYTF.

This clonotype was counted only a few times. V usage is TRBV12-3 or TRBV12-4 and J usage is TRBJ2-6; TRBD1 agrees at 10 bases. J was trimmed by 2 bases and V by 1 base; bases with no gene match: 11. There are 20 residues in the CDR3. Written as DNA, the CDR3 is TGTGCCAGCAGTTTAGGTTTCGGACAGGGGGGTAAAGCTGGGGCCAACGTCCTGACTTTC. It is translated as CASSLGFGQGGKAGANVLTF.

The chain joins TRBV24-1 to TRBJ2-7; tentatively, D is TRBD1 or TRBD2 (5 bases each). This CDR3 is built from 13 residues. Trimming left V 6 bases short and J 4 bases short, with 12 bases between. Germline V gives CDR1 KGHDR, CDR2 SFDVKD. CDR3 coding DNA: TGTGCCACCAGTCCGAGGGGTAGGTACGAGCAGTACGTC. Its translation: CATSPRGRYEQYV.

This clonotype turned up a few times. The genes are TRBV7-3 and TRBJ2-1, with 8 bases that match TRBD2. Unmatched junction bases numbered 8, after V lost 3 bases and J lost 4 bases. Germline V lookup: CDR1 SGHTA, CDR2 FQGTGA. The CDR3 covers 16 residues. The CDR3 bases are TGTGCCAGCAGCTTTCGAGCGGGAGAAGGATACAATGAGCAGTTCTTC. Translation: CASSFRAGEGYNEQFF.

This clonotype was observed a few times. This rearrangement joins TRBV20-1 to TRBJ1-5; a possible D gene is TRBD1 (5 bases). Germline lookup yields CDR1 DFQATT and CDR2 SNEGSKA (reference sequence). This CDR3 contains 12 residues. DNA of the CDR3: TGCATTTGGGGGGGGGGAAGACAGCCCCAGCATTTT. Protein sequence: CIWGGGRQPQHF.

This clonotype was seen a few times. This sequence joins TRBV6-5 and TRBJ1-5; D perhaps matches TRBD1 (6 bases). Between the trimmed V and J ends, which lost 2 bases and 7 bases, there was a span of 9 bases. The CDR3 spans 13 residues. Germline V CDR1 and CDR2: MNHEY, SVGAGI. The CDR3 protein is CASSYQQGQPQHF. CDR3 coding DNA: TGTGCCAGCAGTTACCAGCAGGGGCAGCCCCAGCATTTT.

This clonotype occurred a few times. The chain is built from TRBV7-3 and TRBJ2-3; D not resolved. The CDR3 extends over 14 amino acids. Germline V lookup: CDR1 SGHTA, CDR2 FQGTGA. V was trimmed by 2 bases and J by 1 base, leaving 7 bases between them. The CDR3 here is CASSLPEGTDTQYF. DNA of the CDR3: TGTGCCAGCAGCTTACCCGAGGGCACAGATACGCAGTATTTT.

This clonotype appeared a few times. A read error may account for a junction end that differs from germline. The chain uses TRBV7-6 and TRBJ2-1, with TRBD2 matching 10 bases. This CDR3 comprises 16 residues. CDR1 and CDR2 from the germline V gene are SGHVS and FNYEAQ. CDR3 DNA: TGTGCCAGCAGCACAAAGCGGGAGGGCTCCGACAATGAGCAGTTCTTC. This translates into CASSTKREGSDNEQFF.

The sample holds many counts of this clonotype. The chain carries TRBV6-5 and TRBJ1-2; D might be TRBD1 (5 bases). Germline CDR1 reads MNHEY; CDR2 reads SVGAGI. The CDR3 consists of 15 residues. V lost 5 bases and J 6 bases, leaving 19 bases between the germline ends. In DNA form, the CDR3 reads TGTGCCAGCAGTAGAATCAGGGCAGGACTTAATGGCTACACCTTC. Its protein product is CASSRIRAGLNGYTF.